These T cell receptor beta chains were read from a single sample in a study of blood T cell dynamics during melanoma immunotherapy. Repertoires were generated with immunoSEQ multiplex PCR, while TCRdb's copy carries only in-frame clones and drops some. Altogether roughly 16,000 clones are present, 85% to 95% being singletons, with the ten largest covering roughly 0.22%. Specimen: effector memory CD8+ T cells from blood, collected from a patient treated with checkpoint blockade. The receptors stem from a human donor with melanoma. The CDR3 runs from the conserved cysteine through the conserved F or W. D genes are given only for firm matches. Clone size is stated in some rows and not others, as once, few, many or a class when expanded.

D gene: .
J gene: TRBJ2-1
CDR3 length: 12
clone size: .
V gene: TRBV29-1
CDR3 DNA: TGCAGCGTTGAGGGCGTCAAGAATGAGCAGTTCTTC
CDR3 protein: CSVEGVKNEQFF

D gene: .
J gene: TRBJ2-7
CDR3 length: 13
clone size: once
V gene: TRBV7-3
CDR3 DNA: TGTGCCAGCAGCCCCCATGAGGGCTACGAGCAGTACTTC
CDR3 protein: CASSPHEGYEQYF

D gene: .
J gene: TRBJ2-7
CDR3 length: 14
clone size: .
V gene: TRBV4-1
CDR3 DNA: TGCGCCAGCAGCCCCCATTCAGTCGGGGACGAGCAGTACTTC
CDR3 protein: CASSPHSVGDEQYF

D gene: TRBD1
J gene: TRBJ2-1
CDR3 length: 16
clone size: .
V gene: TRBV28
CDR3 DNA: TGTGCCAGCAGTTTAGCCGGGACAGGGAGTTTCAATGAGCAGTTCTTC
CDR3 protein: CASSLAGTGSFNEQFF

D gene: .
J gene: TRBJ2-1
CDR3 length: 15
clone size: once
V gene: TRBV29-1
CDR3 DNA: TGCAGCGTTGAAGCCCTCGGACAGAATTACAATGAGCAGTTCTTC
CDR3 protein: CSVEALGQNYNEQFF

D gene: .
J gene: TRBJ2-3
CDR3 length: 14
clone size: .
V gene: TRBV7-8
CDR3 DNA: TGTGCCAGCAGCTCCGGAGGGCGAGGAGATACGCAGTATTTT
CDR3 protein: CASSSGGRGDTQYF

D gene: TRBD1
J gene: TRBJ2-1
CDR3 length: 15
clone size: .
V gene: TRBV29-1
CDR3 DNA: TGCAGCGTTGAAGGCCAGGGGGTAACCTACAATGAGCAGTTCTTC
CDR3 protein: CSVEGQGVTYNEQFF

D gene: .
J gene: TRBJ2-3
CDR3 length: 11
clone size: .
V gene: TRBV27
CDR3 DNA: TGTGCCAGCAGTTCAGGGGGGACGCAGTATTTT
CDR3 protein: CASSSGGTQYF

D gene: TRBD2
J gene: TRBJ2-2
CDR3 length: 16
clone size: .
V gene: TRBV5-1
CDR3 DNA: TGCGCCAGCAGCTTGGGACTAGCGGGAGGAACCGGGGAGCTGTTTTTT
CDR3 protein: CASSLGLAGGTGELFF

D gene: TRBD2
J gene: TRBJ2-1
CDR3 length: 19
clone size: .
V gene: TRBV9
CDR3 DNA: TGTGCCAGCAGCGTAGGACTAGCGGGAGGCTCAAGCTCCTACAATGAGCAGTTCTTC
CDR3 protein: CASSVGLAGGSSSYNEQFF

D gene: .
J gene: TRBJ2-2
CDR3 length: 14
clone size: .
V gene: TRBV29-1
CDR3 DNA: TGCAGCGTTGAAGAATTGGCAGGCCCCGGGGAGCTGTTTTTT
CDR3 protein: CSVEELAGPGELFF

D gene: .
J gene: TRBJ2-4
CDR3 length: 14
clone size: .
V gene: TRBV7-9
CDR3 DNA: TGTGCCAGCAGCCTAGGGGGTGGAGGAAACATTCAGTACTTC
CDR3 protein: CASSLGGGGNIQYF

D gene: .
J gene: TRBJ2-2
CDR3 length: 14
clone size: .
V gene: TRBV7-8
CDR3 DNA: TGTGCCAGCAGTCTAGAGGGTCCCACCGGGGAGCTGTTTTTT
CDR3 protein: CASSLEGPTGELFF

D gene: TRBD2
J gene: TRBJ2-1
CDR3 length: 14
clone size: .
V gene: TRBV7-4
CDR3 DNA: TGTGCCAGCAGCTTGAGCGGGAGGGCCGATGAGCAGTTCTTC
CDR3 protein: CASSLSGRADEQFF

D gene: .
J gene: TRBJ2-1
CDR3 length: 11
clone size: .
V gene: TRBV11-1
CDR3 DNA: TGTGCCAGCAGCTTCGCGGATGAGCAGTTCTTC
CDR3 protein: CASSFADEQFF

D gene: .
J gene: TRBJ2-1
CDR3 length: 15
clone size: once
V gene: TRBV12-5
CDR3 DNA: TGTGCTAGTGGTATGACTTCGAGCTCCTACAATGAGCAGTTCTTC
CDR3 protein: CASGMTSSSYNEQFF

D gene: .
J gene: TRBJ1-1
CDR3 length: 12
clone size: .
V gene: TRBV14
CDR3 DNA: TGTGCCAGCAGCCAAGGAAGTAGAGAAGCTTTCTTT
CDR3 protein: CASSQGSREAFF

D gene: .
J gene: TRBJ2-7
CDR3 length: 14
clone size: .
V gene: TRBV4-1
CDR3 DNA: TGCGCCAGCAGCCAAGATCAGTCAGGGTACGAGCAGTACTTC
CDR3 protein: CASSQDQSGYEQYF

D gene: TRBD1
J gene: TRBJ2-1
CDR3 length: 16
clone size: .
V gene: TRBV6-1
CDR3 DNA: TGTGCCAGCAGTGCCCGGACAGGGGGATTCTACAATGAGCAGTTCTTC
CDR3 protein: CASSARTGGFYNEQFF

D gene: .
J gene: TRBJ2-2
CDR3 length: 15
clone size: .
V gene: TRBV7-8
CDR3 DNA: TGTGCCAGCAGCTTAGAGGGGAGTGACACCGGGGAGCTGTTTTTT
CDR3 protein: CASSLEGSDTGELFF

D gene: .
J gene: TRBJ2-5
CDR3 length: 11
clone size: .
V gene: TRBV27
CDR3 DNA: TGTGCCAGCAGCCGGGGTATTACCCAGTACTTC
CDR3 protein: CASSRGITQYF

D gene: TRBD2
J gene: TRBJ2-1
CDR3 length: 15
clone size: once
V gene: TRBV11-1
CDR3 DNA: TGTGCCAGCAGCCTAGCGGGAGGGCCCAGCGATGAGCAGTTCTTC
CDR3 protein: CASSLAGGPSDEQFF

D gene: .
J gene: TRBJ1-1
CDR3 length: 13
clone size: few
V gene: TRBV19
CDR3 DNA: TGTGCCAGTAGTGGTCAGGGAATTTCTGAAGCTTTCTTT
CDR3 protein: CASSGQGISEAFF

D gene: .
J gene: TRBJ2-7
CDR3 length: 13
clone size: .
V gene: TRBV28
CDR3 DNA: TGTGCCAGCAGCCCTCAGGGGTGGTCCGAGCAGTACTTC
CDR3 protein: CASSPQGWSEQYF

D gene: .
J gene: TRBJ2-5
CDR3 length: 13
clone size: .
V gene: TRBV2
CDR3 DNA: TGTGCCCCCGGGGGCGGACTTCTAGAGACCCAGTACTTC
CDR3 protein: CAPGGGLLETQYF

D gene: .
J gene: TRBJ1-1
CDR3 length: 11
clone size: .
V gene: TRBV9
CDR3 DNA: TGTGCCAGCGGAAGGGTCACTGAAGCTTTCTTT
CDR3 protein: CASGRVTEAFF

D gene: TRBD1
J gene: TRBJ2-7
CDR3 length: 14
clone size: .
V gene: TRBV9
CDR3 DNA: TGTGCCAGCAGCGTAGGGACAGGTGCCTACGAGCAGTACTTC
CDR3 protein: CASSVGTGAYEQYF

D gene: .
J gene: TRBJ2-5
CDR3 length: 15
clone size: .
V gene: TRBV19
CDR3 DNA: TGTGCCAGTAGTCCTGGGGACACCGGCCCAGGGACCCAGTACTTC
CDR3 protein: CASSPGDTGPGTQYF

D gene: .
J gene: TRBJ1-2
CDR3 length: 17
clone size: .
V gene: TRBV5-1
CDR3 DNA: TGCGCCAGCAGCATTAATAACGCCCCAGGGGCAGCGGGGGGCTACACCTTC
CDR3 protein: CASSINNAPGAAGGYTF

D gene: TRBD1
J gene: TRBJ1-6
CDR3 length: 15
clone size: .
V gene: TRBV9
CDR3 DNA: TGTGCCAGCAGCCTTGGACAGGGACTTAATTCACCCCTCCACTTT
CDR3 protein: CASSLGQGLNSPLHF

D gene: .
J gene: TRBJ1-1
CDR3 length: 12
clone size: .
V gene: TRBV6-5
CDR3 DNA: TGTGCCAGCACCAGGGGGAACACTGAAGCTTTCTTT
CDR3 protein: CASTRGNTEAFF

D gene: TRBD2
J gene: TRBJ2-7
CDR3 length: 17
clone size: .
V gene: TRBV7-6
CDR3 DNA: TGTGCCAGCAGCTTATCGGTACCAGCGGGAGAATGGTACGAGCAGTACTTC
CDR3 protein: CASSLSVPAGEWYEQYF